This note documents a single T cell receptor (beta chain) sequence. This sample was included in a study of blood T cell repertoires in COVID-19. For the study at large: Samples came from the United States, Italy and Spain, spanning acute and convalescent COVID-19. T cells, B-cell-depleted T cells, or PBMCs provided the cDNA or gDNA that served as material.

Authors' data handling: Reference gene primer amplification yielded estimated nucleated cell counts. TCRdb's copy holds only in-frame clones and misses some; the assay was immunoSEQ multiplex PCR. From that table come the V and J calls and clone size; the DNA was used to work out D and trimming. The sample contains about 160,000 clones, approximately 85% of which appear only once. The CDR3 has 15 residues. Germline CDR1 is MNHEY and CDR2 is SVGAGI. V was pared by 5 bases and J by 4 bases, with 8 bases of the junction left unmatched. Sample: peripheral blood. The V and J genes are TRBV6-5 and TRBJ1-2; 9 bases map to TRBD1. The origin of this receptor is a man aged 55 to 69 who had recovered from COVID-19. CDR3 amino acids: CASSPILTGGYGYTF. The CDR3 DNA reads as TGTGCCAGCAGTCCTATCCTGACAGGGGGCTATGGCTACACCTTC.